This is a list of T cell receptor beta chains from one sample in a study of T-cell memory formation after mild COVID-19. TCRdb recomputed calls from the 5' RACE reads with MiXCR, one row per CDR3 protein. The table lists roughly 450,000 distinct CDR3 sequences, 18% of them singletons. Sequencing input: PBMCs or a T cell subset sorted from them (not recorded which). All receptors derive from an adult woman who had mild COVID-19 (a few samples of this study predate the infection). Cell type and time point are not known. The CDR3 runs from the conserved cysteine through the conserved F or W. The order of the fields is J gene, clone size, V gene, D gene, CDR3 DNA, CDR3 protein. D genes are given only for firm matches. The listing skips clone size in some rows; elsewhere it reads once, few, many or a size class.

TRBJ2-7	many	TRBV7-9	-	TGTGCCAGCAGCTTAGCCCGACCTTTCTCTACCGCCTTCGACGAGCAGTACTTC	CASSLARPFSTAFDEQYF
TRBJ1-1	few	TRBV6-5	-	TGTGCCAGCAGTCCCGGGGCGCTTGAAGCTTTCTTT	CASSPGALEAFF
TRBJ1-1	few	TRBV12-3/TRBV12-4	-	TGTGCCAGCAGTTTGGGAGGAGGGTCGGGCACTGAAGCTTTCTTT	CASSLGGGSGTEAFF
TRBJ2-1	few	TRBV20-1	TRBD2	TGCAGTGCTCCATCGGGAGGCAGCTCCTACAATGAGCAGTTCTTC	CSAPSGGSSYNEQFF
TRBJ2-7	few	TRBV12-3/TRBV12-4	TRBD1	TGTGCCAGCAGTTCTCCCACAGGGGTAAATCACGAGCAGTACTTC	CASSSPTGVNHEQYF
TRBJ2-2	many	TRBV5-1	-	TGCGCCAGCAGCCAAACAGGGAGCCGGACCGGGGAGCTGTTTTTT	CASSQTGSRTGELFF
TRBJ2-7	-	TRBV5-4	TRBD1	TGTGCCAGCAGCTTGGAGGGACAGATCTCCTACGAGCAGTACTTC	CASSLEGQISYEQYF
TRBJ2-1	many	TRBV20-1	TRBD2	TGCAGTGCTAGAGATGGGAGGGGAGTTGCGGAGCAGTTCTTC	CSARDGRGVAEQFF
TRBJ1-1	-	TRBV7-6	TRBD1	TGTGCCAGCAGCTTAGTTACAGGGGACCAAGCTTTCTTT	CASSLVTGDQAFF
TRBJ2-7	few	TRBV6-5	TRBD1	TGTGCCAGCAGCCAAGAGGACAGGACCTCCTACGAGCAGTACTTC	CASSQEDRTSYEQYF
TRBJ2-1	-	TRBV4-1	-	TGCGCCAGCAGCCAAGTAGGGCGGGGGCGCAACAATGAGCAGTTCTTC	CASSQVGRGRNNEQFF
TRBJ1-2	few	TRBV29-1	-	TGCAGCGTCTCCCCCTCCCCGGGGGAACCCTTCTTC	CSVSPSPGEPFF
TRBJ2-1	-	TRBV11-3	TRBD2	TGTGCCAGCAGCTTAGATCCGGGACTAGTTGCCTACAATGAGCAGTTCTTC	CASSLDPGLVAYNEQFF
TRBJ2-3	few	TRBV9	TRBD2	TGTGCCAGCGCAAGCGGGGGGGGCGCAGATACGCAGTATTTT	CASASGGGADTQYF
TRBJ2-3	few	TRBV6-5	-	TGTGCCAGCAGTTACGGGCTAGGCGCAGATACGCAGTATTTT	CASSYGLGADTQYF
TRBJ1-2	-	TRBV27	-	TGTGCCAGCAGTTTAACTGGACAGCCCGCCACCTATGGCTACACCTTC	CASSLTGQPATYGYTF
TRBJ2-1	-	TRBV7-8	-	TGTGCCAGCAGCTTACTCGGAACGCGGGTTTCTATCGAAATGAATGAGCAGTTCTTC	CASSLLGTRVSIEMNEQFF
TRBJ1-5	few	TRBV20-1	-	TGCAGTGCTAGAGCTGGAGGGCAGCCCCAGCATTTT	CSARAGGQPQHF
TRBJ2-3	-	TRBV7-9	-	TGTGCCAGCAGCTACCGACAAGATACGCAGTATTTT	CASSYRQDTQYF
TRBJ2-7	few	TRBV5-1	TRBD1	TGCGCCAGCAGCTTGCGGTACAGGGGTGCCCACGAGCAGTACTTC	CASSLRYRGAHEQYF
TRBJ2-7	few	TRBV9	-	TGTGCCAGCAGCGTAAGCTCTAGCTTGATCGAGCAGTACTTC	CASSVSSSLIEQYF
TRBJ2-1	-	TRBV7-3	TRBD2	TGTGCCAGCAGCGTCGGGACTACAAATGAGCAGTTCTTC	CASSVGTTNEQFF
TRBJ2-6	-	TRBV6-5	-	TGTGCCAGCAGTTATTGGGGCTCTGGGGCCAACGTCCTGACTTTC	CASSYWGSGANVLTF
TRBJ2-1	-	TRBV29-1	-	TGCAGCGTCGGGAGGGACAGCCACAATGAGCAGTTCTTC	CSVGRDSHNEQFF
TRBJ2-3	-	TRBV7-9	-	TGTGCCAGCAGCCCCCGAGGGGGTGACACAGATACGCAGTATTTT	CASSPRGGDTDTQYF
TRBJ2-7	-	TRBV28	-	TGTGCCAGCAGTTTCCCCCGGGGGCCCTACGAGCAGTACTTC	CASSFPRGPYEQYF
TRBJ2-1	-	TRBV15	-	TGTGCCACCAGCAGAGATGCCTGGACGGGCTACAATGAGCAGTTCTTC	CATSRDAWTGYNEQFF
TRBJ1-2	-	TRBV7-9	-	TGTGCCAGCAGCTTAGGCTATAGGGATGATGATGGCTACACCTTC	CASSLGYRDDDGYTF